This T cell receptor beta chain derives from a study of T cell responses to AZD1222 COVID-19 vaccine. Only in-frame clones appear in the TCRdb table, and some are missing; sequencing was by immunoSEQ multiplex PCR. This table has roughly 120,000 clones, about 89% appearing once. A note on this clone: What it recognizes is unknown.

V lost 10 bases, J lost 10 bases, and 20 bases stayed unmatched. Germline CDR1 is WNHNN and CDR2 is SYGVQD (reference sequence). This CDR3 is 16 amino acids long. Regarding the study as a whole: In a largely white British group with more females than males, clonal diversity was possibly underestimated. Just 6 or 7 AZD1222 recipients were seropositive at baseline. Regions 160-218 and 743-854 dominated among vaccine-associated CD4 TCRs spanning spike.

The clonotype originates from an adult in good health. The material was peripheral blood, obtained on day 0 of AZD1222 vaccination. The rearrangement links TRBV10-1 to TRBJ2-1; 9 bases fit TRBD2. As DNA, the CDR3 is TGCGCCAATCACTGCTGCCCCGGCGGGAGGGCAAAGGAGCAGTTCTTC. Protein sequence: CANHCCPGGRAKEQFF.